This passage covers 20 T cell receptor beta chains from one sample sequenced in a study of PD-1 blockade in classical Hodgkin lymphoma. Indicated time point: cycle 4 day 1 (C4D1), after five to seven weeks of nivolumab. Each patient relapsed following autologous stem cell transplantation, and prior brentuximab vedotin exposure differed. Produced via immunoSEQ multiplex PCR; TCRdb's table is partial and in-frame only. The sample records 6,500 to 9,500 clones, around four fifths being singletons. Sequencing used peripheral blood mononuclear cells (PBMCs), obtained before the fourth cycle of nivolumab. Receptors originate from a human donor with classical Hodgkin lymphoma.

V is TRBV5-1 and J is TRBJ1-1; D is uncertain. The CDR3 is 13 residues long. Trimming stripped 4 bases from V and 0 bases from J, with 7 bases between. Looked up from germline, CDR1 is SGHRS and CDR2 is YFSETQ. CDR3: CASSGLLNTEAFF. For the CDR3, the DNA is TGCGCCAGCAGCGGACTCCTGAACACTGAAGCTTTCTTT.

The CDR3 bases are TGTGCCATCAGCGATCGGACTATCGACACAGATACGCAGTATTTT. It is translated as CAISDRTIDTDTQYF. The chain links TRBV10-3 to TRBJ2-3, with D perhaps matching TRBD2 (6 bases). The CDR3 has 15 residues. The V and J ends lost 6 bases and 2 bases respectively, with 15 bases between them. Germline values: CDR1 ENHRY, CDR2 SYGVKD.

This rearrangement joins TRBV6-5 to TRBJ1-1; no definite D call. CDR3 length equals 14 residues. V was pared by 7 bases and J by 0 bases, with 12 bases between. Germline assignment: CDR1 MNHEY and CDR2 SVGAGI. The DNA of the CDR3 is TGTGCCAGCAAAGGTCGACTCATGAACACTGAAGCTTTCTTT. Translating it yields CASKGRLMNTEAFF.

The gene calls are TRBV4-2 and TRBJ2-5; TRBD1 matches at 11 bases. The junction had 2 bases not matched to a gene; V was cut back by 4 bases and J by 1 base. The CDR3 runs to 15 residues. In germline, CDR1 is LGHNA, CDR2 YNFKEQ. CDR3 residues: CASSRDRGGQETQYF. The CDR3 region has the DNA TGTGCCAGCAGCCGGGACAGGGGGGGCCAAGAGACCCAGTACTTC.

The table lists this clone with a count of one. The rearrangement links TRBV4-3 to TRBJ1-2; tentative D call: TRBD1 (6 bases). Germline CDR1 LGHNA, CDR2 YSLEER. The CDR3 extends over 14 amino acids. Trimming took off 1 base at V and 7 bases at J, with 13 bases between the two ends. In DNA form, the CDR3 reads TGCGCCAGCAGCCAAGGGATGGGGGCTATTGGCTACACCTTC. It encodes CASSQGMGAIGYTF.

This clone has more than one count but fewer than ten. The chain combines TRBV18 with TRBJ1-1; possible D gene TRBD1, 6 bases. Germline CDR1 is KGHSH and CDR2 is LQKENI. The CDR3 length is 13 residues. V shed 4 bases and J shed 2 bases, with 8 bases lying between them. As DNA, the CDR3 is TGTGCCAGCTCACGACAGGTTAACACTGAAGCTTTCTTT. The encoded protein is CASSRQVNTEAFF.

The chain couples TRBV5-1 to TRBJ1-1; 8 nucleotides line up with TRBD1. Trimming cost V 7 bases and J 9 bases; bases outside gene matches: 11. CDR1 is SGHRS, CDR2 YFSETQ, per germline. This CDR3 is built from 13 residues. CDR3 coding DNA: TGCGCCAGCTGCTGTTCAGGGGGCGAGAAAGCTTTCTTT. Translation gives CASCCSGGEKAFF.

J is TRBJ2-2 and V is TRBV28, with 11 bases aligning to TRBD1. Germline loops: CDR1 MDHEN, CDR2 SYDVKM. Trimming removed 2 bases from V and 3 bases from J; junction bases left unmatched: 5. This CDR3 is 17 amino acids long. The CDR3 sequence: CASSLEWTGGYTGELFF. As DNA, the CDR3 is TGTGCCAGCAGTTTAGAGTGGACAGGGGGCTACACCGGGGAGCTGTTTTTT.

This clone was counted once. This chain uses TRBV5-1 with TRBJ1-2; a possible D gene is TRBD1 (5 bases). This CDR3 contains 13 residues. CDR1 and CDR2 from the germline V gene are SGHRS and YFSETQ. The V end lost 0 bases, the J end lost 6 bases, and 9 bases lay between the germline ends. DNA of the CDR3: TGCGCCAGCAGCTTGGGTTCAGGGAATGGCTACACCTTC. Amino acid sequence: CASSLGSGNGYTF.

The rearrangement joins TRBV7-9 to TRBJ2-7; 7 bases match TRBD1. The germline V gene encodes CDR1 SEHNR and CDR2 FQNEAQ (reference sequence). The CDR3 sequence is 16 residues long. Unmatched junction bases numbered 12, after V lost 1 base and J lost 6 bases. This CDR3 is CASSLGQGVRPLEQYF. The CDR3 nucleotides read TGTGCCAGCAGCTTAGGGCAGGGGGTACGTCCTCTCGAGCAGTACTTC.

The chain combines TRBV4-3 with TRBJ2-7; D is ambiguous. This CDR3 is built from 14 residues. The V and J ends lost 0 bases and 3 bases respectively, with 9 bases between them. Germline CDR1 is LGHNA and CDR2 is YSLEER. CDR3 nucleotides: TGCGCCAGCAGCCAAGATAATTCGGGCTACGAGCAGTACTTC. Translation: CASSQDNSGYEQYF.

The CDR3 region has the DNA TGTGCCAGTAGCCCAGGATTGCATGAAGCTTTCTTT. The encoded protein is CASSPGLHEAFF. V is TRBV19 and J is TRBJ1-1; unclear D gene. Deletions cut 6 bases from V and 7 bases from J, with 12 bases between. Germline V lookup: CDR1 LNHDA, CDR2 SQIVND (reference sequence). The length of the CDR3 is 12 residues.

The V and J genes are TRBV14 and TRBJ2-7; TRBD2 matches at 7 bases. V was pared by 4 bases and J by 1 base, with 10 bases of the junction left unmatched. This CDR3 spans 16 amino acids. Germline CDR1 and CDR2: SGHDN and FVKESK. The CDR3 bases are TGTGCCAGCAGCCCCCTCGGGGGGAGAACTTCCTACGAGCAGTACTTC. The encoded protein is CASSPLGGRTSYEQYF.

The rearrangement uses TRBV7-2 and TRBJ2-3, with TRBD2 as a possible D gene (5 bases). Germline CDR1 and CDR2: SGHTA and FQGNSA. V was clipped by 5 bases and J by 2 bases, with 17 bases between them. The CDR3 is made up of 16 amino acids. CDR3: CASSPAETMITDTQYF. CDR3 in DNA: TGTGCCAGCAGCCCTGCGGAGACTATGATCACAGATACGCAGTATTTT. Using reference TRBV7-2 and TRBJ2-3 for the parts outside the CDR3, the full variable domain is GAGVSQSPSNKVTEKGKDVELRCDPISGHTALYWYRQSLGQGLEFLIYFQGNSAPDKSGLPSDRFSAERTGGSVSTLTIQRTQQEDSAVYLCASSPAETMITDTQYFGPGTRLTVL.

V and J are TRBV27 and TRBJ1-2, with D hard to call. Trimming pared 9 bases from V and 3 bases from J, leaving 23 bases between. Germline CDR1 and CDR2: MNHEY and SMNVEV (reference sequence). This CDR3 is 16 amino acids long. The CDR3 region has the DNA TGTGCCAGTAGTAGGGAGGCCCCGGCGAAGGACTATGGCTACACCTTC. Protein product: CASSREAPAKDYGYTF.

V gene TRBV6-5 combines with J gene TRBJ2-1; TRBD2 agrees at 7 bases. The CDR3 consists of 15 residues. V lost 0 bases to trimming and J lost 4 bases; unmatched junction nucleotides: 3. CDR1 MNHEY and CDR2 SVGAGI come from the germline V gene. The chain's CDR3 is CASSYSGGGYNEQFF. The CDR3 nucleotides read TGTGCCAGCAGTTACTCTGGCGGGGGATACAATGAGCAGTTCTTC.

This chain links TRBV19 with TRBJ1-2; D gene unclear. The CDR3 spans 15 residues. The V end lost 1 base, the J end lost 7 bases, and 16 bases lay between the germline ends. CDR1 and CDR2 (germline): LNHDA, SQIVND (reference sequence). The CDR3 reads CASSIGQRGRIGYTF. CDR3 nucleotide sequence: TGTGCCAGTAGTATAGGCCAGAGAGGCCGAATTGGCTACACCTTC.

The chain couples TRBV7-6 to TRBJ2-3; D gene unclear. This CDR3 region has 13 residues. Trimming took 5 bases from V and 0 from J, leaving 6 bases between them. CDR1 and CDR2 (germline): SGHVS, FNYEAQ. The CDR3 nucleotides are TGTGCCAGCAGCCCCGACAGCACAGATACGCAGTATTTT. This codes for CASSPDSTDTQYF.

This rearrangement joins TRBV19 to TRBJ2-4; 9 positions match TRBD1. In germline, CDR1 is LNHDA, CDR2 SQIVND (reference sequence). The V gene end was trimmed by 5 bases and the J gene end by 6 bases; junction bases not matched to a gene: 8. CDR3 length: 15 amino acids. As DNA, the CDR3 is TGTGCCAGTAGTCGCCTCCCGGGACAGGGAAACATTCAGTACTTC. Translation: CASSRLPGQGNIQYF.

This chain connects TRBV7-9 to TRBJ1-2; D may be TRBD1 (5 bases). Germline V gene sequence: CDR1 SEHNR, CDR2 FQNEAQ (reference sequence). The CDR3 is made up of 15 amino acids. With 2 bases removed from V and 2 bases from J, the gap between germline ends came to 12 bases. CDR3 nucleotide sequence: TGTGCCAGCAGCTTATTTACAGGTACCAACTATGGCTACACCTTC. Protein product: CASSLFTGTNYGYTF.